The subject of this entry is one TCR beta chain. Measured with immunoSEQ multiplex PCR; TCRdb has only the in-frame clones, and not every one. Of 300,000 to 400,000 clones listed, more than 85% are singletons. The study recruited people aged about 18 to 89 years across around 23 US areas. Germline V gene lookup returns CDR1 SGHDN and CDR2 FVKESK. V was clipped by 1 base and J by 6 bases, with 13 bases between them. This CDR3 is 15 amino acids long. This sample was taken from a study of blood T cell repertoires in COVID-19. The receptor was isolated from a woman in her thirties who had been exposed to COVID-19. The sample was PBMCs or T cells enriched from blood (not recorded which). The J gene is TRBJ1-3, the V gene TRBV14; D is ambiguous. CDR3 protein: CASSQGPGRENTIYF. Written as DNA, the CDR3 is TGTGCCAGCAGCCAAGGTCCCGGGAGGGAAAACACCATATATTTT.